Below, 2 T cell receptor beta chains from the same sample are listed, as sequenced in a study of blood T cell repertoires in COVID-19. Using immunoSEQ multiplex PCR, the repertoire was profiled, and TCRdb retains in-frame clones only, with some absent. The sample includes around 170,000 clones, 86% of them seen just once. The sample consisted of peripheral blood. These receptors all stem from a man over 45 with active or convalescent COVID-19.

This clone was observed a handful of times. The DNA for the CDR3 is TGCGCCAGCAGCCAAGATAGAGGGACAGGGAACGAAAAACTGTTTTTT. Translating gives CASSQDRGTGNEKLFF. J is TRBJ1-4 and V is TRBV4-1; 9 bases agree with TRBD1. This CDR3 spans 16 amino acids. J gave up 8 bases and V 0 bases, and 7 bases lay outside the gene matches. CDR1 and CDR2 (germline): MGHRA, YSYEKL.

The chain employs TRBV2 and TRBJ1-5; D gene ambiguous. CDR3 length: 15 residues. V was clipped by 3 bases and J by 7 bases, with 16 bases between them. Germline values: CDR1 SNHLY, CDR2 FYNNEI. The CDR3 region is CASSEGVLRVQPQHF. Here the CDR3 DNA reads TGTGCCAGCAGTGAGGGCGTTCTGCGAGTCCAGCCCCAGCATTTT.